Below are 27 T cell receptor beta chains sequenced from a single sample in a study of tumor-infiltrating lymphocytes in primary liver carcinoma. Co-extracted RNA and DNA came from 20-30 mg of unsorted bulk tissue. The template, approximately 500 ng total RNA, yielded TCR beta cDNA made with a constant-region primer. Sequencing libraries for TCR beta derived from three nested multiplex PCR rounds that used slightly modified ARM-PCR. Use of TRBV1-TRBV30 forward primers with a C-beta reverse primer characterized the first two PCR rounds, which lasted ten to eleven cycles each. TCRdb called the multiplex PCR reads again in MiXCR, with one record for every CDR3 protein. Of approximately 76,000 distinct CDR3 sequences in the sample, 71% were seen once. Sequenced sample: liver tumor tissue from sampling region 4. Subset here: tumor region T4, right-lateral pole. These receptors all come from a woman between 55 and 75 years old with primary liver carcinoma and hepatitis B virus infection.

This sequence joins TRBV11-2 and TRBJ1-3; D might be TRBD1 (5 bases). In germline, CDR1 is SGHAT, CDR2 FQNNGV. CDR3 length: 19 amino acids. V lost 7 bases and J 0 bases, leaving 25 bases between the germline ends. The CDR3 DNA sequence: TGTGCCAGCAACTCACGTCCGGACAAGGGAGCGTACTCTGGAAACACCATATATTTT. Protein sequence: CASNSRPDKGAYSGNTIYF.

As to this clonotype: Germline is not matched at one junction end, which may reflect a read error. The V gene is TRBV11-2, the J gene TRBJ1-3, with 9 nucleotides matching TRBD1. This CDR3 has 19 residues. The germline CDR1 and CDR2 sequences are SGHAT and FQNNGV. The CDR3 here is CAISSRLDRGVYSGNTIYF. The CDR3 DNA sequence: TGTGCCATCAGCTCACGCCTGGACAGGGGAGTATACTCTGGAAACACCATATATTTT.

As regards this clonotype: In this CDR3 the conserved last residue, phenylalanine or tryptophan, is missing, so a read error is likely. J is TRBJ2-5 and V is TRBV6-1; 8 positions match TRBD2. Germline V gene sequence: CDR1 MNHNS, CDR2 SASEGT. The CDR3 extends over 16 amino acids. In DNA form, the CDR3 reads TGTGCTAGCAGTGGCCCAAGACTATCGGGAGGGAGGGCCCAGTACCTC. This encodes CASSGPRLSGGRAQYL.

Concerning this clonotype: The germline gene is not matched at one end of the junction; a read error may be the cause. This chain uses TRBV6-1 with TRBJ1-2; D is undetermined. The CDR3 loop spans 11 amino acids. Germline V lookup: CDR1 MNHNS, CDR2 SASEGT. The CDR3 sequence is CASIFNNGYTF. The CDR3 DNA reads TGTGCCAGCATATTTAACAATGGTTACACCTTC.

As to this clonotype: The junction shows a germline mismatch at one end, possibly a read error. The chain employs TRBV11-2 and TRBJ1-2; D remains unclear. The CDR3 totals 17 residues. Per germline, CDR1 SGHAT and CDR2 FQNNGV. The CDR3 loop is CARSLDPIRALRYGYAF. In DNA form, the CDR3 reads TGTGCCAGAAGCTTAGATCCGATTAGGGCGCTGCGCTATGGCTACGCCTTC. Using reference TRBV11-2 and TRBJ1-2 for the parts outside the CDR3, the full variable domain is EAGVAQSPRYKIIEKRQSVAFWCNPISGHATLYWYQQILGQGPKLLIQFQNNGVVDDSQLPKDRFSAERLKGVDSTLKIQPAKLEDSAVYLCARSLDPIRALRYGYAFGSGTRLTVV.

About this clonotype itself: This may be a read error: a much more frequent sequence differs by one nucleotide. The gene calls are TRBV5-1 and TRBJ2-7; a weak D match, TRBD2 (5 bases). The V end was cut by 2 bases, the J end by 3 bases, with 12 bases between. Germline loops: CDR1 SGHRS, CDR2 YFSETQ. The CDR3 has 14 residues. CDR3 protein: CASSLLRGSYEQYF. As DNA, the CDR3 is TGCGCCAGCAGCTTATTACGGGGAAGCTACGAGCAGTACTTC.

This chain joins TRBV20-1 and TRBJ2-5; 7 nucleotides line up with TRBD2. Trimming at V came to 4 bases and at J to 3 bases, leaving 5 bases not matched to a gene. Per the germline V gene, CDR1 is DFQATT and CDR2 is SNEGSKA (reference sequence). The CDR3 consists of 13 residues. CDR3: CSATHGGKETQYF. As DNA, the CDR3 is TGCAGTGCTACCCACGGGGGGAAAGAGACCCAGTACTTC.

The chain employs TRBV5-1 and TRBJ2-5, with TRBD2 matching over 7 bases. CDR1 and CDR2 (germline): SGHRS, YFSETQ. The length of the CDR3 is 16 residues. After removal of 0 bases from V and 5 bases from J, the junction contained 10 bases not matched to a gene. CDR3 in amino acids: CASSLVGAGSKETQYF. DNA of the CDR3: TGCGCCAGCAGCTTGGTAGGAGCGGGAAGCAAGGAGACCCAGTACTTC.

The chain joins TRBV5-4 to TRBJ2-3; D is undetermined. Germline V CDR1 and CDR2: SGHNT, YYREEE (reference sequence). V was clipped by 3 bases and J by 3 bases, with 11 bases between them. This CDR3 spans 14 amino acids. The CDR3: CASSSLGNTDTQYF. The CDR3 nucleotides are TGTGCCAGCAGCTCTTTGGGTAATACAGATACGCAGTATTTT.

On this clonotype itself: At one of its ends the junction is not consistent with the germline gene, which may arise from a read error. This chain joins TRBV28 and TRBJ2-5; TRBD2 agrees at 11 bases. This CDR3 region has 15 residues. Germline V gives CDR1 MDHEN, CDR2 SYDVKM. CDR3 nucleotide sequence: TGTGCCAGCACCCGAGGACTAGCGGGTGGAGAGATCCAGTACTTC. This codes for CASTRGLAGGEIQYF.

Concerning this clonotype itself: The junction shows a germline mismatch at one end, possibly a read error. This rearrangement joins TRBV12-3 or TRBV12-4 to TRBJ2-5; unclear D gene. This CDR3 comprises 12 residues. For the CDR3, the DNA is TGTACCAGCAGTGAGTACCAAGAGACCCAGTACTTC. It specifies CTSSEYQETQYF.

The sample holds one count of this clonotype. The chain carries TRBV11-2 and TRBJ2-3; no clear D gene. Germline CDR1 and CDR2: SGHAT and FQNNGV. The CDR3 is made up of 13 amino acids. V lost 0 bases and J 15 bases, leaving 16 bases between the germline ends. The CDR3 reads CASSLDRGDTYYF. Written as DNA, the CDR3 is TGTGCCAGCAGCTTAGATCGTGGAGATACGTACTATTTT.

With respect to this clonotype: One end of the junction varies from germline; a read error may be responsible. The rearrangement links TRBV20-1 to TRBJ1-5; possibly TRBD1 for D (5 bases). Germline V gene lookup returns CDR1 DFQATT and CDR2 SNEGSKA (reference sequence). The CDR3 is 14 residues long. The CDR3 sequence: CSARQGGGNEPQHF. For the CDR3, the DNA is TGCAGTGCTAGACAGGGCGGGGGAAATGAGCCCCAACATTTT.

This clonotype has just one count. The germline gene is not matched at one end of the junction; a read error may be the cause. The V call is TRBV12-3 or TRBV12-4, the J call TRBJ2-1; TRBD1 agrees at 9 bases. This CDR3 has 16 residues. CDR3 sequence: CASSPRPRDRDNEKFF. CDR3 sequence (DNA): TGTGCCAGCAGTCCTCGCCCACGGGACAGGGACAATGAGAAGTTCTTC.

The rearrangement uses TRBV7-9 and TRBJ2-7; D remains ambiguous. Germline V gene lookup returns CDR1 SEHNR and CDR2 FQNEAQ (reference sequence). The CDR3 runs to 14 residues. The ends were cut back, 5 bases at V and 2 bases at J, with 13 bases in the middle. CDR3 nucleotides: TGTGCCAGCAGCACCCAGACGGAACCCTACGAGCAGTACTTC. Its protein product is CASSTQTEPYEQYF.

This clonotype was detected many times. The chain employs TRBV6-2 or TRBV6-3 and TRBJ2-7, with D tentatively TRBD2 (6 bases). Deletions cut 8 bases from V and 0 bases from J, with 8 bases between. The CDR3 spans 12 residues. Germline lookup yields CDR1 MNHEY and CDR2 SVGEGT. The CDR3 region has the DNA TGTGCCAGCGGGAGGCCCTCCTACGAGCAGTACTTC. Translated: CASGRPSYEQYF.

This clonotype appeared many times. The chain combines TRBV12-3 or TRBV12-4 with TRBJ2-7; possible D gene TRBD1, 6 bases. V was clipped by 6 bases and J by 2 bases, with 11 bases between them. The CDR3 contains 13 residues. The CDR3 protein is CASSQQGPYEQYF. Here the CDR3 DNA reads TGTGCCAGCAGCCAACAGGGACCCTACGAGCAGTACTTC.

This clonotype was observed a handful of times. The V call is TRBV10-3, the J call TRBJ1-4, with D tentatively TRBD1 (6 bases). V was shortened by 2 bases and J by 5 bases, with 15 bases between the two germline ends. This CDR3 comprises 16 residues. Germline CDR1 and CDR2: ENHRY and SYGVKD. The CDR3 loop reads CAISEGAQGPNEKLFF. DNA of the CDR3: TGTGCCATCAGTGAGGGCGCACAGGGACCAAATGAAAAACTGTTTTTT.

This clonotype has at least ten counts. A much larger clone differs from this one at a single base, so this may be a read error. The rearrangement joins TRBV29-1 to TRBJ2-1; D gene unclear. CDR1 and CDR2 (germline): SQVTM, ANQGSEA. The CDR3 covers 12 residues. Trimming shortened V by 3 bases and J by 9 bases, and 12 bases separated the two germline ends. CDR3 region: CSVEVGPFEQFF. As DNA, the CDR3 is TGCAGCGTTGAGGTGGGCCCGTTTGAGCAGTTCTTC.

The J gene is TRBJ2-7, the V gene TRBV11-3; D possibly corresponds to TRBD2 (6 bases). The CDR3 is made up of 14 amino acids. Germline lookup yields CDR1 SGHNT and CDR2 YENEEA. Trimming shortened V by 2 bases and J by 9 bases, and 17 bases separated the two germline ends. The CDR3 here is CASSLSRREHGQYF. DNA for the CDR3: TGTGCCAGCAGCTTAAGCAGACGGGAGCACGGGCAGTACTTC.

To note about this clonotype: It may be a read error: a sequence one base away is much more abundant. The chain couples TRBV30 to TRBJ1-1, with D possibly matching TRBD1 (5 bases). This CDR3 comprises 16 residues. CDR1 GTSNPN and CDR2 SVGIG come from the germline V gene (reference sequence). Trimming shortened V by 1 base and J by 2 bases, and 17 bases separated the two germline ends. As DNA, the CDR3 is TGTGCCTGGAGTGCGAGTGGGGCAGGTATAAACACTGAAGCTTTCTTT. Its protein is CAWSASGAGINTEAFF.

A word on this clonotype: A much larger clone differs from this one at a single base, so this may be a read error. The chain carries TRBV7-9 and TRBJ2-1; TRBD2 might be the D (6 bases). This CDR3 region has 13 residues. The V gene lost 11 bases and the J gene lost 5 bases, with 16 bases spanning the gap. Germline CDR1 reads SEHNR; CDR2 reads FQNEAQ (reference sequence). CDR3 region: CAPGSGWDNEQFF. CDR3 nucleotide sequence: TGTGCCCCGGGGAGCGGGTGGGACAATGAGCAGTTCTTC.

CDR3 bases: TGTGCCAGCAACACCCAGACGGATACGCAGTATTTT. This sequence encodes CASNTQTDTQYF. The chain links TRBV4-2 to TRBJ2-3; D gene unclear. Trimming removed 7 bases from V and 6 bases from J, with 11 bases in between. The CDR3 runs 12 residues. CDR1 is LGHNA and CDR2 is YNFKEQ in the germline V gene.

On this clonotype itself: At one end, the junction sequence differs from germline, possibly due to a read error. V and J are TRBV6-6 and TRBJ2-7; D is tentatively TRBD1 or TRBD2 (5 bases each). The length of the CDR3 is 12 residues. Germline CDR1 reads MNHNY; CDR2 reads SVGAGI (reference sequence). This chain's CDR3 is CASSMGVWEQCF. The CDR3 region has the DNA TGTGCCAGCAGTATGGGGGTATGGGAGCAGTGTTTC.

This clonotype appeared a single time. The genes are TRBV12-3 or TRBV12-4 and TRBJ1-5; D is unclear. V lost 5 bases, J lost 4 bases, and 9 bases lay in between. The CDR3 contains 13 residues. CDR3 bases: TGTGCCAGCAGTGTAGTAAGAAATCAGCCCCAGCATTTT. Residues: CASSVVRNQPQHF.

Worth noting for this clonotype: Here the CDR3 omits its conserved ending phenylalanine or tryptophan, so a read error is the likely source. It is unclear where the CDR3 begins or ends on the DNA, so no DNA is shown, and the CDR3 is as TCRdb lists it. V gene TRBV6-5 combines with J gene TRBJ2-3; the table's D call, TRBD2, was not checked against the DNA. The germline V gene has CDR1 MNHEY and CDR2 SVGAGI. The length of the CDR3 is 13 amino acids, counting both ends. The CDR3 loop is CARSGPPHDTQCY.

Of note for this clonotype: Germline is not matched at one junction end, which may reflect a read error. The chain is built from TRBV6-1 and TRBJ2-1; TRBD1 agrees at 8 bases. CDR3 length equals 14 residues. CDR1 MNHNS and CDR2 SASEGT come from the germline V gene. CDR3 sequence: CASSLDRVLAGQLF. The CDR3 DNA sequence: TGTGCCAGCAGTTTGGACAGGGTCCTGGCCGGGCAGTTATTC.